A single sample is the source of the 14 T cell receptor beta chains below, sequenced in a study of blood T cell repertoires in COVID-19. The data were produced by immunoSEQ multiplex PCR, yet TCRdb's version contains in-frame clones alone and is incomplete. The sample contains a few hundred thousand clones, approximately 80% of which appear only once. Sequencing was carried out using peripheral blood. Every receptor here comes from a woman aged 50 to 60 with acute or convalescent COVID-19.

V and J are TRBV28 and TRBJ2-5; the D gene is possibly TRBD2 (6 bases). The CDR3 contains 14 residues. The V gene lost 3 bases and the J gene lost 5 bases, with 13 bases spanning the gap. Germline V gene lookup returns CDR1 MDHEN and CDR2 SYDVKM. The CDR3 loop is CASSLGDWRETQYF. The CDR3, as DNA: TGTGCCAGCAGTTTGGGGGACTGGAGGGAGACCCAGTACTTC. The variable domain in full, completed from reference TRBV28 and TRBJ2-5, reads DVKVTQSSRYLVKRTGEKVFLECVQDMDHENMFWYRQDPGLGLRLIYFSYDVKMKEKGDIPEGYSVSREKKERFSLILESASTNQTSMYLCASSLGDWRETQYFGPGTRLLVL.

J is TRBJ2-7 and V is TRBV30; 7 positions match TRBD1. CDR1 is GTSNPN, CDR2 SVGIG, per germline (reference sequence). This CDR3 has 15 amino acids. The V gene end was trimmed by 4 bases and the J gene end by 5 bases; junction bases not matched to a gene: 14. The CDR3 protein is CAWNRGTQGQDEQYF. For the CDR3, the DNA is TGTGCCTGGAATCGAGGCACACAGGGGCAAGACGAGCAGTACTTC.

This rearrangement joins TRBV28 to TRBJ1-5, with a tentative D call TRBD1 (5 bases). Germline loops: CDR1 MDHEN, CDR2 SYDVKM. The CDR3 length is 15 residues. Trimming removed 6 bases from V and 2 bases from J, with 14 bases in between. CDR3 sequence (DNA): TGTGCCAGCAGCCCTAACAGGAGCCGCAATCAGCCCCAGCATTTT. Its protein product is CASSPNRSRNQPQHF.

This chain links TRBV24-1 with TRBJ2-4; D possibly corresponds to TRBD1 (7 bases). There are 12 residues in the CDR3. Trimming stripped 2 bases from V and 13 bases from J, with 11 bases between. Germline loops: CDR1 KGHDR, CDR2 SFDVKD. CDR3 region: CATSDSGDRQYF. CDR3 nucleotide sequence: TGTGCCACCAGTGATTCGGGGGACAGACAGTACTTC.

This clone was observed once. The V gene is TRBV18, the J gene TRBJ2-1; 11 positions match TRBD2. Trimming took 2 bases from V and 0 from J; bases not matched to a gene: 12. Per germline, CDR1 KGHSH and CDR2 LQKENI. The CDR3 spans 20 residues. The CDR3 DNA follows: TGTGCCAGCTCACCAGGAGTGGGACTAGCGGCTAGCAGCTCCTACAATGAGCAGTTCTTC. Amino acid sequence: CASSPGVGLAASSSYNEQFF.

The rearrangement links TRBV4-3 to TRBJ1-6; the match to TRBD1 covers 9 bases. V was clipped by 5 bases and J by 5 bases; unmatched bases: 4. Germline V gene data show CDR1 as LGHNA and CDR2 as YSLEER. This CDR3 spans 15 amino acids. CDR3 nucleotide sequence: TGCGCCAGCAGCTCGGGACAGGGCAATAATTCACCCCTCCACTTT. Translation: CASSSGQGNNSPLHF.

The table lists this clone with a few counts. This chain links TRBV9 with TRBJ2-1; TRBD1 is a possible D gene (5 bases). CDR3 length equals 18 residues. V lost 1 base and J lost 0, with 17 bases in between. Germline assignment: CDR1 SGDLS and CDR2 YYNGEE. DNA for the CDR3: TGTGCCAGCAGCGTAAGATCCCAAGGGGCGGTCTCCTACAATGAGCAGTTCTTC. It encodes CASSVRSQGAVSYNEQFF.

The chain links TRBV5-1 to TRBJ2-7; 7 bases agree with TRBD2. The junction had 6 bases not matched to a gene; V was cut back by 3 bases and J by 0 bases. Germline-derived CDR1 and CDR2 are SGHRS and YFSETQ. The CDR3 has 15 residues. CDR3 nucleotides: TGCGCCAGCAGCTCAAAAGCGGGGACCTCCTACGAGCAGTACTTC. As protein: CASSSKAGTSYEQYF.

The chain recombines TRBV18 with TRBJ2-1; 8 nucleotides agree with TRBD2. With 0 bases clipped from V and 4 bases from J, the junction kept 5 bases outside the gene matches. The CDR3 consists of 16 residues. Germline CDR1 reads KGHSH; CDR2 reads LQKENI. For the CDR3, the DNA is TGTGCCAGCTCACCACCAAGAGCGGGGGAGTACAATGAGCAGTTCTTC. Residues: CASSPPRAGEYNEQFF.

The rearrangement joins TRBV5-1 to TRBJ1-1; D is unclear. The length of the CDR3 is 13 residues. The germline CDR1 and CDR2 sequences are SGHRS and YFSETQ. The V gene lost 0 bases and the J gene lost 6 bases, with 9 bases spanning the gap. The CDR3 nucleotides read TGCGCCAGCAGCTTGGCGGAGGGCTCTGAAGCTTTCTTT. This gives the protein CASSLAEGSEAFF. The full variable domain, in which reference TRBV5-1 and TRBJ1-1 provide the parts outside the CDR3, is KAGVTQTPRYLIKTRGQQVTLSCSPISGHRSVSWYQQTPGQGLQFLFEYFSETQRNKGNFPGRFSGRQFSNSRSEMNVSTLELGDSALYLCASSLAEGSEAFFGQGTRLTVV.

CDR3 sequence (DNA): TGTGCCAGCAGTTTGAGTATTATCTACGAGCAGTACTTC. Amino acids: CASSLSIIYEQYF. This rearrangement joins TRBV28 to TRBJ2-7; unclear D gene. Germline assignment: CDR1 MDHEN and CDR2 SYDVKM. V lost 3 bases and J lost 3, with 9 bases in between. This CDR3 is 13 amino acids long. The full variable domain, rest sourced from reference TRBV28 and TRBJ2-7, is DVKVTQSSRYLVKRTGEKVFLECVQDMDHENMFWYRQDPGLGLRLIYFSYDVKMKEKGDIPEGYSVSREKKERFSLILESASTNQTSMYLCASSLSIIYEQYFGPGTRLTVT.

The DNA for the CDR3 is TGTGCCAGCAGGGACAGGAGACGGGGGACCCAGTACTTC. Translation: CASRDRRRGTQYF. The chain has TRBV27 and TRBJ2-5, with 7 bases that match TRBD1. Trimming cost V 6 bases and J 7 bases; bases outside gene matches: 8. The CDR3 is 13 amino acids. The germline CDR1 and CDR2 sequences are MNHEY and SMNVEV (reference sequence).

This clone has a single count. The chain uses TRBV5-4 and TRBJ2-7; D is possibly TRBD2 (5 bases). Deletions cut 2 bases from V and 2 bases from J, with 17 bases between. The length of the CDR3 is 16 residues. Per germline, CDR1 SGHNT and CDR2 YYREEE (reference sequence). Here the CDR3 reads CASSFREITRTYEQYF. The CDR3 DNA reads TGTGCCAGCAGCTTTAGGGAGATCACGAGGACCTACGAGCAGTACTTC.

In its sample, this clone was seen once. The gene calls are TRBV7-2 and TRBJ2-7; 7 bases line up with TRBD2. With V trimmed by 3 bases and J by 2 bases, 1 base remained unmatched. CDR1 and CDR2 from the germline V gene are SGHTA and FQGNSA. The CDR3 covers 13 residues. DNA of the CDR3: TGTGCCAGCAGCTTCCTAGCGGCCTACGAGCAGTACTTC. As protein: CASSFLAAYEQYF.